This entry describes one T cell receptor (beta chain). This entry belongs to a study of T cell changes during pregnancy in multiple sclerosis. Profiled with immunoSEQ multiplex PCR; TCRdb holds only in-frame clones, not every one. In the table there are about 24,000 clones, about 88% of which are singletons. CDR3 length equals 16 residues. Deletions cut 5 bases from V and 1 base from J, with 18 bases between. From germline, CDR1 is SGHRS and CDR2 YFSETQ. The sequence came from a female donor in good health, enrolled as a control in a pregnancy study. This chain links TRBV5-1 with TRBJ2-5; perhaps TRBD2 as D (6 bases). The sample was CD4+ T cells from peripheral blood mononuclear cells, taken in the first trimester of pregnancy. CDR3 bases: TGCGCCAGCAGTGTCACGGCTAGCGCTGGCCAAGAGACCCAGTACTTC. Amino acids: CASSVTASAGQETQYF.